This TCR beta chain stems from a study of blood T cell repertoires in COVID-19. Looking at the study overall: Samples representing acute and convalescent COVID-19 were sourced from the United States, Italy and Spain. The cDNA or gDNA used as material had been derived from T cells, B-cell-depleted T cells, or PBMCs.

This CDR3 is built from 13 residues. Looked up from germline, CDR1 is MNHEY and CDR2 is SMNVEV (reference sequence). Trimming left V 2 bases short and J 6 bases short, with 10 bases between. Study processing details: Estimates of nucleated cell counts were drawn from the amplification of reference gene primers. Assay used: immunoSEQ multiplex PCR; TCRdb lists only in-frame clones, some missing. Clone size and V and J calls were adopted from that table, with D and trimming inferred from the DNA. This table has approximately 90,000 clones, approximately 86% appearing once. This receptor was obtained from a human donor in a cohort sampled during active COVID-19. The sequencing input was peripheral blood. V usage is TRBV27 and J usage is TRBJ1-1; D uncertain. The CDR3 sequence: CASSLTSQSEAFF. In nucleotides, the CDR3 is TGTGCCAGCAGTTTAACAAGTCAGTCTGAAGCTTTCTTT.